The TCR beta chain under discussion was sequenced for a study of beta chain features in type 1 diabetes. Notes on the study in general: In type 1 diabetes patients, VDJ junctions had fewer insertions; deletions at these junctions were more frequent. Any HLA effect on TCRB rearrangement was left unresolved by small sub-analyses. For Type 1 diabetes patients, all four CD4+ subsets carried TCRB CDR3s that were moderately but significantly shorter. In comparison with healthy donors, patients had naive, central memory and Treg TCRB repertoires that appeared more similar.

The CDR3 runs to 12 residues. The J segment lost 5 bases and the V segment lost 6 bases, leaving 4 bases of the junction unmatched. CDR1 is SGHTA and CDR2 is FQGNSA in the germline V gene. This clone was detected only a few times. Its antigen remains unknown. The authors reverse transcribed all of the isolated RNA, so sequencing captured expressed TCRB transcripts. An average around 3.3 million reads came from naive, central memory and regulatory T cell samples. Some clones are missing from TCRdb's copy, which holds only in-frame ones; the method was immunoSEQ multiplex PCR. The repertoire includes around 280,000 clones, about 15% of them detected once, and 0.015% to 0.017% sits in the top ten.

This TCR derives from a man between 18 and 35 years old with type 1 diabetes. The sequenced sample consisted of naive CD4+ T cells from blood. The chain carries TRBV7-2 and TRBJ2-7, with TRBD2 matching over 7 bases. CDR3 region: CASSPSGNEQYF. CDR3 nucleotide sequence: TGTGCCAGCAGTCCCAGCGGGAACGAGCAGTACTTC.